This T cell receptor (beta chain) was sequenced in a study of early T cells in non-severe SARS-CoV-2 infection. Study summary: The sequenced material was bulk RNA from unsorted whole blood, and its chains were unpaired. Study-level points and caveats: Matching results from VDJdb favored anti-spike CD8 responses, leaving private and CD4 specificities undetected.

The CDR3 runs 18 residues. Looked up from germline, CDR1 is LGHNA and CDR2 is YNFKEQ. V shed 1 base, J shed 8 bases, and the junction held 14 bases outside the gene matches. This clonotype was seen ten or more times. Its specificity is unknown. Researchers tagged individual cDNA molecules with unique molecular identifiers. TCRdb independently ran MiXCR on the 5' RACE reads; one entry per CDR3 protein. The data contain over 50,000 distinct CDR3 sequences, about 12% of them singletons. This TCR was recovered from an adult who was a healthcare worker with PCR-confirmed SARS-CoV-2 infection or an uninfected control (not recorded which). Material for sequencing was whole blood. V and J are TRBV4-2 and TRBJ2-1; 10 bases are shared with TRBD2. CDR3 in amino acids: CASSQVSALAGDRDEQFF. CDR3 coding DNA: TGTGCCAGCAGCCAAGTCTCGGCGCTAGCGGGGGACCGGGATGAGCAGTTCTTC.